A single sample is the source of the 31 T cell receptor beta chains below, sequenced in a study of blood T cell repertoires in COVID-19 (TCRdb year 2020). To prepare the library, the immunoSEQ multiplex PCR assay was applied. The source is immuneACCESS, and TCRdb retained only in-frame sequences with V and J called. Part of the clones is not carried over; for the studies checked, unresolved V genes explain less than half of this, and the remainder is unexplained. This sample is represented by 200,000 or so clones; roughly 82% of them were singletons. The ten most abundant clones make up over 5% of the sample. Sequencing was done on a sample of peripheral blood. These receptors came from a woman in her 30s with acute or convalescent COVID-19.

The CDR3 DNA reads as TGTGCCAGCAGCTTAGGGGCAGCTAATTCACCCCTCCACTTT. It codes for CASSLGAANSPLHF. The chain combines TRBV11-1 with TRBJ1-6, with D unresolved. Germline CDR1 reads SGHAT; CDR2 reads FQDESV (reference sequence). Trimming stripped 1 base from V and 6 bases from J, with 7 bases between. The CDR3 runs to 14 residues.

Here the CDR3 reads CASDINRVAYEQYF. CDR3 nucleotide sequence: TGTGCTAGTGATATTAACAGGGTGGCCTACGAGCAGTACTTC. The chain uses TRBV12-5 and TRBJ2-7; tentatively, D is TRBD1 (6 bases). Germline CDR1 is LGHNT and CDR2 is FRNRAP. This CDR3 comprises 14 residues. V lost 7 bases to trimming and J lost 2 bases, with 15 bases between them.

The chain uses TRBV27 and TRBJ1-2, with TRBD1 matching 8 bases. V dropped 4 bases and J dropped 4; count of bases not matched to a gene: 5. This CDR3 is 14 amino acids long. From germline, CDR1 is MNHEY and CDR2 SMNVEV (reference sequence). Written as DNA, the CDR3 is TGTGCCAGCAGTTCACAGACAGGGGCCTATGGCTACACCTTC. Amino acid sequence: CASSSQTGAYGYTF.

The J gene is TRBJ1-5, the V gene TRBV30; D gene uncertain. CDR1 is GTSNPN, CDR2 SVGIG, per germline (reference sequence). The CDR3 is 14 amino acids. With 1 base removed from V and 0 bases from J, the gap between germline ends came to 7 bases. CDR3 sequence: CAWSDGYSNQPQHF. CDR3 coding DNA: TGTGCCTGGAGTGACGGGTATAGCAATCAGCCCCAGCATTTT.

The genes are TRBV28 and TRBJ2-2, with D possibly matching TRBD1 (7 bases). Germline V gene lookup returns CDR1 MDHEN and CDR2 SYDVKM. This CDR3 contains 14 residues. Trimming removed 9 bases from V and 9 bases from J, with 20 bases in between. The chain's CDR3 is CASNQGEVWRELFF. CDR3 nucleotides: TGTGCCAGTAATCAGGGGGAGGTGTGGCGGGAGCTGTTTTTT.

The V and J genes are TRBV19 and TRBJ1-2, with 7 bases identical to TRBD1. Germline lookup yields CDR1 LNHDA and CDR2 SQIVND (reference sequence). The CDR3 runs to 15 residues. V gave up 3 bases and J gave up 4 bases; unmatched junction bases: 8. CDR3 loop: CASSIGLDRSYGYTF. The CDR3 DNA follows: TGTGCCAGTAGTATTGGTTTGGACAGGTCCTATGGCTACACCTTC.

A remark on this clone: The identical CDR3 is also encoded by other nucleotide sequences in the sample. The rearrangement joins TRBV5-1 to TRBJ1-4, with TRBD1 as a possible D gene (6 bases). The CDR3 consists of 13 residues. V dropped 5 bases and J dropped 5 bases, with 10 bases sitting between them. In germline, CDR1 is SGHRS, CDR2 YFSETQ. The CDR3 nucleotides read TGCGCCAGCAGGGGTCAGGGGAATGAAAAACTGTTTTTT. Residues: CASRGQGNEKLFF.

The chain couples TRBV30 to TRBJ1-1; no reliable D call. Germline CDR1 and CDR2: GTSNPN and SVGIG (reference sequence). V was shortened by 2 bases and J by 0 bases, with 7 bases between the two germline ends. The CDR3 extends over 13 amino acids. The CDR3 protein is CAWSYSMNTEAFF. CDR3 nucleotides: TGTGCCTGGAGTTACAGCATGAACACTGAAGCTTTCTTT.

The V call is TRBV19, the J call TRBJ1-5; 7 bases align to TRBD1. The CDR3 loop spans 17 amino acids. The V segment lost 4 bases and the J segment 2 bases; nucleotides outside the gene matches: 11. The germline gives CDR1 LNHDA, CDR2 SQIVND (reference sequence). In DNA, the CDR3 is TGTGCCAGTAGTACTCTAGCCCTAACAGGGGGCAATCAGCCCCAGCATTTT. It codes for CASSTLALTGGNQPQHF.

The table lists this clone with a count of one. The chain uses TRBV9 and TRBJ1-4; weak D call: TRBD1 (5 bases). In germline, CDR1 is SGDLS, CDR2 YYNGEE. The CDR3 consists of 13 residues. Trimming took 3 bases from V and 8 from J, leaving 11 bases between them. The CDR3 region has the DNA TGTGCCAGCAGCGCCAGGGATAGGGAAAAACTGTTTTTT. Translating it yields CASSARDREKLFF.

By proportion, this clone is medium-sized (0.01 to 0.1%). The V call is TRBV7-6, the J call TRBJ1-4, with D perhaps TRBD1 (6 bases). Looked up from germline, CDR1 is SGHVS and CDR2 is FNYEAQ. This CDR3 comprises 17 residues. Trimming took off 2 bases at V and 5 bases at J, with 18 bases between the two ends. The CDR3 DNA reads as TGTGCCAGCAGCTTACCGGGGGGCGAGAGGTTAAATGAAAAACTGTTTTTT. It is translated as CASSLPGGERLNEKLFF.

This sequence joins TRBV4-1 and TRBJ2-7, with TRBD2 identical over 14 bases. The germline CDR1 and CDR2 sequences are MGHRA and YSYEKL. Trimming at V came to 3 bases and at J to 4 bases, leaving 5 bases not matched to a gene. The CDR3 spans 16 residues. The CDR3 region is CASSHRLAGGKYEQYF. DNA of the CDR3: TGCGCCAGCAGCCACAGACTAGCGGGAGGGAAATACGAGCAGTACTTC.

This clone was recorded once. The chain has TRBV7-2 and TRBJ2-7; D gene ambiguous. This CDR3 has 13 residues. Germline values: CDR1 SGHTA, CDR2 FQGNSA. Trimming left V 0 bases short and J 2 bases short, with 5 bases between. The CDR3 loop is CASSLAAPYEQYF. CDR3 bases: TGTGCCAGCAGCTTAGCCGCGCCCTACGAGCAGTACTTC.

The chain couples TRBV28 to TRBJ2-3, with 10 positions matching TRBD2. V lost 6 bases, J lost 3 bases, and 9 bases stayed unmatched. Germline loops: CDR1 MDHEN, CDR2 SYDVKM. The CDR3 is 16 amino acids. DNA for the CDR3: TGTGCCAGCAGCTGGAGCGGGAGGGCCGTAACAGATACGCAGTATTTT. Encoded protein: CASSWSGRAVTDTQYF.

The rearrangement links TRBV28 to TRBJ2-5, with TRBD1 as a possible D gene (6 bases). Per the germline V gene, CDR1 is MDHEN and CDR2 is SYDVKM. This CDR3 is 16 amino acids long. Trimming cost V 4 bases and J 1 base, with 16 bases left between them. The CDR3 bases are TGTGCCAGCAGTTCCCCAAGGGGGATCGGCCAAGAGACCCAGTACTTC. Residues: CASSSPRGIGQETQYF.

This clone was observed many times. V gene TRBV13 combines with J gene TRBJ2-3; 9 bases fit TRBD2. The V gene end was trimmed by 4 bases and the J gene end by 3 bases; junction bases not matched to a gene: 20. The CDR3 sequence is 20 residues long. Germline V gene lookup returns CDR1 PRHDT and CDR2 FYEKMQ (reference sequence). The CDR3 sequence is CASSSDRLAPGTSLTDTQYF. The DNA for the CDR3 is TGTGCCAGCAGCTCGGACAGACTGGCCCCCGGGACTAGCCTGACAGATACGCAGTATTTT.

This chain uses TRBV7-9 with TRBJ1-1; no clear D. Germline CDR1 and CDR2: SEHNR and FQNEAQ (reference sequence). V gave up 1 base and J gave up 4 bases, with 19 bases separating them. This CDR3 contains 17 residues. CDR3 in DNA: TGTGCCAGCAGCTTAGTTTCGTGGGCGCCGGAGGGCACTGAAGCTTTCTTT. It translates to CASSLVSWAPEGTEAFF.

The gene calls are TRBV5-4 and TRBJ2-1; D is perhaps TRBD2 (6 bases). The V end was cut by 1 base, the J end by 8 bases, with 13 bases between. Germline CDR1 is SGHNT and CDR2 is YYREEE (reference sequence). This CDR3 region has 14 residues. In DNA, the CDR3 is TGTGCCAGCAGCTTGAGAAATACGGGGGATGAGCAGTTCTTC. Residues: CASSLRNTGDEQFF.

This chain connects TRBV4-3 to TRBJ2-1, with TRBD1 identical over 8 bases. CDR1 and CDR2 (germline): LGHNA, YSLEER. The CDR3 is 16 amino acids. The trim removed 0 bases at V and 4 bases at J, leaving 5 bases unmatched. The CDR3 DNA reads TGCGCCAGCAGCCAAGATTGGACAGGGCGATACAATGAGCAGTTCTTC. Amino acids: CASSQDWTGRYNEQFF.

The chain recombines TRBV19 with TRBJ1-4, with D possibly TRBD1 on 6 matching bases. The CDR3 contains 14 residues. The V gene's germline CDR1 is LNHDA and CDR2 SQIVND (reference sequence). Trimming pared 6 bases from V and 5 bases from J, leaving 13 bases between. CDR3 DNA: TGTGCCAGTAGGAGGGGGAGCCGAAATGAAAAACTGTTTTTT. Translated, it gives CASRRGSRNEKLFF.

Here the CDR3 DNA reads TGTGCCAGTAGTAACGGAGCCGTAGGCTACACCTTC. Protein product: CASSNGAVGYTF. The chain employs TRBV19 and TRBJ1-2, with D unclear. The germline V gene encodes CDR1 LNHDA and CDR2 SQIVND (reference sequence). The germline V and J ends were trimmed by 4 bases and 8 bases, with 11 bases remaining between them. This CDR3 has 12 residues.

This clone was detected once. The chain is built from TRBV7-6 and TRBJ2-1; 8 bases fit TRBD1. Germline V gene sequence: CDR1 SGHVS, CDR2 FNYEAQ. V shed 7 bases, J shed 9 bases, and the junction held 17 bases outside the gene matches. The CDR3 loop spans 16 amino acids. CDR3: CASTYTAAGTGIEQFF. In DNA, the CDR3 is TGTGCCAGCACCTATACCGCGGCCGGGACAGGTATTGAGCAGTTCTTC.

V gene TRBV7-2 combines with J gene TRBJ1-6, with 9 nucleotides matching TRBD1. Germline trimming cut 5 bases from V and 0 bases from J; bases unmatched to any gene: 5. Germline V gene data show CDR1 as SGHTA and CDR2 as FQGNSA. This CDR3 has 17 residues. The CDR3 nucleotides are TGTGCCAGCAGCCCCGGGACAGGGAACTCCTATAATTCACCCCTCCACTTT. It translates to CASSPGTGNSYNSPLHF.

The chain uses TRBV19 and TRBJ1-2; 7 nucleotides line up with TRBD1. Looked up from germline, CDR1 is LNHDA and CDR2 is SQIVND (reference sequence). Trimming at V came to 5 bases and at J to 8 bases, leaving 14 bases not matched to a gene. The CDR3 spans 15 residues. The CDR3 sequence is CASSLGTGEGYGYTF. DNA for the CDR3: TGTGCCAGTAGTTTGGGAACAGGGGAAGGGTACGGCTACACCTTC.

The rearrangement uses TRBV14 and TRBJ1-6, with TRBD1 matching over 8 bases. Germline CDR1 is SGHDN and CDR2 is FVKESK. V shed 3 bases and J 9 bases; nucleotides not matched to a gene: 4. The CDR3 length is 14 residues. DNA for the CDR3: TGTGCCAGCAGCCAGAACAGGGGGGGTTCACCCCTCCACTTT. Amino acid sequence: CASSQNRGGSPLHF.

The rearrangement uses TRBV3-1 (or the pseudogene TRBV3-2) and TRBJ2-5, with 8 bases matching TRBD1. Germline assignment: CDR1 LGHDT and CDR2 YNNKEL (reference sequence). The CDR3 length is 16 residues. V lost 1 base to trimming and J lost 5 bases; unmatched junction nucleotides: 9. The CDR3 DNA follows: TGTGCCAGCAGCCAAGGTGCAGGGGGCAGAGGGGAGACCCAGTACTTC. Its protein is CASSQGAGGRGETQYF.

This sequence joins TRBV3-1 (or the pseudogene TRBV3-2) and TRBJ2-5; 13 nucleotides line up with TRBD2. The CDR3 length is 18 residues. V lost 1 base to trimming and J lost 4 bases; unmatched junction nucleotides: 9. Germline V CDR1 and CDR2: LGHDT, YNNKEL (reference sequence). The CDR3: CASSQVGWGLAGLETQYF. The CDR3 DNA sequence: TGTGCCAGCAGCCAAGTCGGTTGGGGACTAGCGGGACTAGAGACCCAGTACTTC.

V gene TRBV30 combines with J gene TRBJ1-2, with 9 positions matching TRBD1. The CDR3 length is 14 residues. Germline V gene data show CDR1 as GTSNPN and CDR2 as SVGIG (reference sequence). J was trimmed by 8 bases and V by 2 bases; bases with no gene match: 9. The CDR3 DNA follows: TGTGCCTGGAGTTTAACAGGGGGCGCAGGAGGCTACACCTTC. This sequence encodes CAWSLTGGAGGYTF.

CDR3 DNA: TGTGCCAGTAGTCGGACTAGCGGGAGTAACACCGGGGAGCTGTTTTTT. Protein product: CASSRTSGSNTGELFF. The chain is built from TRBV19 and TRBJ2-2, with TRBD2 matching 13 bases. J lost 2 bases, V lost 5 bases, and 2 bases had no gene match. Germline CDR1 and CDR2: LNHDA and SQIVND (reference sequence). This CDR3 is built from 16 residues.

The chain has TRBV4-2 and TRBJ2-1; 7 positions match TRBD1. The CDR3 spans 16 residues. The germline V gene encodes CDR1 LGHNA and CDR2 YNFKEQ. After removal of 2 bases from V and 0 bases from J, the junction contained 4 bases not matched to a gene. The CDR3 region is CASSQTGESSYNEQFF. The CDR3 nucleotides read TGTGCCAGCAGCCAAACAGGGGAGAGCTCCTACAATGAGCAGTTCTTC.

The chain links TRBV19 to TRBJ2-7, with TRBD1 matching 9 bases. Germline V lookup: CDR1 LNHDA, CDR2 SQIVND (reference sequence). The junction had 7 bases not matched to a gene; V was cut back by 4 bases and J by 3 bases. The CDR3 length is 15 residues. This CDR3 is CASSRPGQGVYEQYF. The DNA of the CDR3 is TGTGCCAGTAGTAGACCGGGACAGGGTGTCTACGAGCAGTACTTC. The whole variable domain, remainder taken from reference TRBV19 and TRBJ2-7, is DGGITQSPKYLFRKEGQNVTLSCEQNLNHDAMYWYRQDPGQGLRLIYYSQIVNDFQKGDIAEGYSVSREKKESFPLTVTSAQKNPTAFYLCASSRPGQGVYEQYFGPGTRLTVT.